The 11 T cell receptor beta chains listed next were all sequenced from one sample in a study of blood T cell repertoires in COVID-19. TCRdb keeps only in-frame clones here, not all; method: immunoSEQ multiplex PCR. The repertoire holds fewer than 300,000 clones, with about nine tenths as singletons. The sequenced sample was peripheral blood. These receptors were obtained from a man in his forties who had recovered from COVID-19.

The chain joins TRBV19 to TRBJ2-1; D perhaps matches TRBD1 (6 bases). The length of the CDR3 is 14 residues. Trimming shortened V by 0 bases and J by 6 bases, and 9 bases separated the two germline ends. CDR1 and CDR2 (germline): LNHDA, SQIVND (reference sequence). CDR3 region: CASSIEEQGNEQFF. CDR3 DNA sequence: TGTGCCAGTAGTATAGAAGAACAGGGCAATGAGCAGTTCTTC.

The V call is TRBV4-3, the J call TRBJ2-1; TRBD1 might be the D (6 bases). From germline, CDR1 is LGHNA and CDR2 YSLEER. With 3 bases removed from V and 4 bases from J, the gap between germline ends came to 13 bases. The CDR3 has 15 amino acids. DNA for the CDR3: TGCGCCAGCAGCCAGCACAGGGCCTTGTACAATGAGCAGTTCTTC. It specifies CASSQHRALYNEQFF.

V usage is TRBV28 and J usage is TRBJ2-7, with D possibly TRBD2 on 6 matching bases. Germline V gene lookup returns CDR1 MDHEN and CDR2 SYDVKM. Trimming left V 8 bases short and J 6 bases short, with 14 bases between. This CDR3 is built from 12 residues. The CDR3 nucleotides read TGTGCCAGCTCCCCCCAGGGACTCGAGCAGTACTTC. Protein: CASSPQGLEQYF. Full variable domain (outside the CDR3, taken from reference TRBV28 and TRBJ2-7): DVKVTQSSRYLVKRTGEKVFLECVQDMDHENMFWYRQDPGLGLRLIYFSYDVKMKEKGDIPEGYSVSREKKERFSLILESASTNQTSMYLCASSPQGLEQYFGPGTRLTVT.

The CDR3 region has the DNA TGTGCCAGCAGCACACATCAGGGGTCTAACTATGGCTACACCTTC. It translates to CASSTHQGSNYGYTF. The gene calls are TRBV9 and TRBJ1-2, with D possibly being TRBD1 (6 bases). The CDR3 totals 15 residues. Deletions cut 4 bases from V and 0 bases from J, with 13 bases between. CDR1 SGDLS and CDR2 YYNGEE come from the germline V gene.

The rearrangement uses TRBV18 and TRBJ1-4; D is perhaps TRBD1 (5 bases). The CDR3 is 16 residues long. The V gene's germline CDR1 is KGHSH and CDR2 LQKENI. Deletions cut 8 bases from V and 0 bases from J, with 16 bases between. The CDR3 here is CASNDRLPSTNEKLFF. The CDR3 bases are TGTGCCAGCAATGACAGACTTCCTTCAACTAATGAAAAACTGTTTTTT.

The chain recombines TRBV19 with TRBJ2-2; D remains unclear. CDR1 and CDR2 from the germline V gene are LNHDA and SQIVND (reference sequence). This CDR3 has 15 residues. V was shortened by 6 bases and J by 3 bases, with 14 bases between the two germline ends. This chain's CDR3 is CASRVRLGYTGELFF. For the CDR3, the DNA is TGTGCCAGTAGGGTTCGGCTCGGGTACACCGGGGAGCTGTTTTTT.

The rearrangement links TRBV3-1 (or the pseudogene TRBV3-2) to TRBJ2-1, with D perhaps matching TRBD1 (5 bases). The V gene lost 3 bases and the J gene lost 0 bases, with 12 bases spanning the gap. Germline V gene lookup returns CDR1 LGHDT and CDR2 YNNKEL (reference sequence). This CDR3 spans 16 amino acids. The CDR3 region has the DNA TGTGCCAGCAGCCAGGACATGGGTAGCTCCTACAATGAGCAGTTCTTC. As protein: CASSQDMGSSYNEQFF.

The gene calls are TRBV30 and TRBJ2-1; 9 bases align to TRBD2. The V and J ends lost 1 base and 9 bases, in that order; junction bases with no gene match: 10. The CDR3 sequence is 15 residues long. Germline-derived CDR1 and CDR2 are GTSNPN and SVGIG (reference sequence). In DNA form, the CDR3 reads TGTGCCTGGAGTGCGGCGGGAGGGCCTTTCAGTGAGCAGTTCTTC. It specifies CAWSAAGGPFSEQFF.

The chain recombines TRBV7-6 with TRBJ2-7; 10 nucleotides agree with TRBD1. V was clipped by 5 bases and J by 5 bases; unmatched bases: 12. Looked up from germline, CDR1 is SGHVS and CDR2 is FNYEAQ. This CDR3 is built from 16 residues. The CDR3 nucleotides read TGTGCCAGCAGCCTCCCGCGCGGGACAGGGGACCACGAGCAGTACTTC. Protein product: CASSLPRGTGDHEQYF.

The rearrangement uses TRBV27 and TRBJ2-7; 11 bases agree with TRBD1. The ends lost 4 bases at V and 6 bases at J; junction bases unmatched: 8. Germline lookup yields CDR1 MNHEY and CDR2 SMNVEV (reference sequence). The CDR3 has 15 residues. CDR3 in amino acids: CASSSAGQGAAEQYF. For the CDR3, the DNA is TGTGCCAGCAGTTCCGCAGGACAGGGGGCGGCCGAGCAGTACTTC.

This clone was detected only a few times. The chain employs TRBV6-1 and TRBJ2-3, with D uncertain. The CDR3 loop spans 14 amino acids. With 3 bases removed from V and 0 bases from J, the gap between germline ends came to 7 bases. The germline gives CDR1 MNHNS, CDR2 SASEGT. The CDR3 is CASSEAGSTDTQYF. The CDR3 coding sequence is TGTGCCAGCAGTGAGGCTGGTAGCACAGATACGCAGTATTTT.